This T cell receptor beta chain was sequenced in a study of beta chain features in type 1 diabetes. Study-level findings and limits: When Type 1 diabetes patients were examined, their TCRB CDR3s proved moderately but significantly shorter in all four CD4+ subsets.

Deletions cut 3 bases from V and 10 bases from J, with 13 bases between. The germline V gene has CDR1 GTSNPN and CDR2 SVGIG (reference sequence). This CDR3 comprises 11 residues. Every bit of the isolated RNA underwent reverse transcription, so sequencing read expressed TCRB transcripts. Clones were read by immunoSEQ multiplex PCR, and TCRdb kept only the in-frame ones, dropping some. This sample has a few hundred thousand clones, with roughly 17% found just once. This clone appeared a few times. Its antigen is as yet unknown. The receptor's source is a man aged 25-45 years with type 1 diabetes. V is TRBV30 and J is TRBJ2-7; D ambiguous. What was sequenced was naive CD4+ T cells from blood. This chain's CDR3 is CAWSPMGPQYF. In nucleotides, the CDR3 is TGTGCCTGGAGCCCCATGGGTCCCCAGTACTTC. Supplemented by reference TRBV30 and TRBJ2-7, the full variable domain reads SQTIHQWPATLVQPVGSPLSLECTVEGTSNPNLYWYRQAAGRGLQLLFYSVGIGQISSEVPQNLSASRPQDRQFILSSKKLLLSDSGFYLCAWSPMGPQYFGPGTRLTVT.